The following is a T cell receptor (beta chain) sequence with its context. In this sample, this clone turned up once. Its specific antigen is unknown. Within one base of it there is no much larger clone, and no base qualities were kept. The data belong to a study of blood T cell repertoires in COVID-19 (TCRdb year 2020). Concerning the study at large: Samples from collaborators originated in the United States, Italy and Spain and spanned both the acute and convalescent phases of COVID-19. Where HLA class I and class II types were available, the types were taken from metadata supplied by the sample provider, not from assay-based typing. The material from the prospective study consisted of cDNA or gDNA derived from T cells, B-cell-depleted T cells, or PBMCs. The dataset comprised deeply sampled blood TCRbeta repertoires from subjects exposed to, actively infected with, or recovered from COVID-19. A freely available public database, intended as a resource for researchers studying the immune response to SARS-CoV-2, is where the repertoires were released. The samples were drawn from two sources: the first 160 participants of the ongoing ImmuneRACE study, and approximately 1,300 subjects contributed by 6 global collaborators. A de-identified subject ID, COVID-19 status, age in years and sex were almost always included in the sample metadata. The paper as a whole reports these results and caveats: The amount of clinical and demographic metadata varied by source and participant and was provided uncurated.

The CDR3 covers 12 residues, taking in both the cysteine and the phenylalanine. Only the CDR3 portion is preserved as DNA: 36 bases, with reading frame beginning at the first base. CDR1 and CDR2, looked up from the germline V gene, are SQVTM and ANQGSEA. V and J lose 7 bases and 3 bases, and a span of 12 bases separates them. TCRbeta CDR3 regions were amplified from genomic DNA using the immunoSEQ Assay, a bias-controlled multiplex PCR. Per the source publication's procedure: Within the assay, amplification of reference gene primers was used to estimate how many nucleated cells each sample contained. To quantify the absolute abundance of each unique TCRbeta CDR3 rearrangement, sequence reads were collapsed and filtered. For each sample, productive Simpson clonality was calculated as the square root of Simpson's diversity index across productive rearrangements. Sourced from immuneACCESS, this table was stored by TCRdb with only in-frame sequences that have V and J called. A share of the clones is absent; for the studies checked, an unresolved V gene accounts for under half, and the remainder has no known explanation. V, J and clone size derive from that table, while D and trimming were established from the DNA sequence. Here the sample has about 240,000 clones; roughly 82% occur a single time. Roughly 12% of the sample goes to the ten largest clones.

The collaborating institutions used their own protocols to collect whole blood in K2EDTA tubes. For TCRbeta analysis, collaborators shipped samples as frozen whole blood, isolated PBMCs, or DNA extracted from either of those sample types. Recombination linked TRBV29-1 to TRBJ1-1; TRBD1 is perhaps the D gene, given 5 matching bases. The receptor was derived from a man older than 75 with acute or convalescent COVID-19. Sequenced material: peripheral blood. The CDR3 reads CSGRDSYTEAFF. The sequence in DNA is TGCAGCGGTAGAGACAGCTACACTGAAGCTTTCTTT.